The rows below give T cell receptor beta chains drawn from one sample of a study of blood T cell repertoires in COVID-19. Profiled with immunoSEQ multiplex PCR; TCRdb holds only in-frame clones, not every one. The sample carries around 180,000 clones, 80% to 90% recorded once. Sequenced material: peripheral blood. Receptors originate from a man between 60 and 70 years old with acute or convalescent COVID-19. The CDR3 runs from the conserved cysteine through the conserved F or W. The D gene is left open where the match is weak. Size is omitted from some rows. Given values are once, few, many or a class for expanded clones.

clone size	D gene	V gene	J gene	CDR3 DNA	CDR3 protein
NA	TRBD2	TRBV11-2	TRBJ2-2	TGTGCCAGCAGCTCCGGGACTAGCGTTCGGACCGGGGAGCTGTTTTTT	CASSSGTSVRTGELFF
few	NA	TRBV9	TRBJ2-2	TGTGCCAGCGCGCGGGGGCTCCTAGCGGAAAAGAACACCGGGGAGCTGTTTTTT	CASARGLLAEKNTGELFF
once	TRBD1	TRBV28	TRBJ2-5	TGTGCCAGCAGTTTAGCCATCGGCAGGGGGCTTCAGGAGACCCAGTACTTC	CASSLAIGRGLQETQYF
NA	NA	TRBV7-3	TRBJ2-7	TGTGCCAGCAGCTTAAACCCAGGGTCAGATAGCGAGCAGTACTTC	CASSLNPGSDSEQYF
NA	NA	TRBV9	TRBJ2-7	TGTGCCAGCAGCGTAGGGGAGCGAGTTCGGGAGCAGTACTTC	CASSVGERVREQYF
NA	TRBD2	TRBV5-1	TRBJ2-1	TGCGCCAGCAGCGGGGGACAGGGAGATCCTAGCGGGAGGATCAATGAGCAGTTCTTC	CASSGGQGDPSGRINEQFF
NA	NA	TRBV7-2	TRBJ1-2	TGTGCCAGCAGCTTCGGGGGGCGGGGCTATGGCTACACCTTC	CASSFGGRGYGYTF
NA	NA	TRBV28	TRBJ1-1	TGTGCCAGCAGTTCGGCCCGCAGGGGTCGTGCTCTGGCTTTCTTT	CASSSARRGRALAFF
NA	TRBD2	TRBV7-2	TRBJ2-7	TGTGCCAGCAGCTTAGCGGGAGGGCCCTACGAGCAGTACTTC	CASSLAGGPYEQYF
NA	NA	TRBV28	TRBJ2-3	TGTGCCAGCAGTTTATTCCACCCTACGAGGGCATTAGGGGATACGCAGTATTTT	CASSLFHPTRALGDTQYF
NA	TRBD2	TRBV11-2	TRBJ2-1	TGTGCCAGCAGCTTAGGTTGGTTAACTAGCGGGAGCTCCTACAATGAGCAGTTCTTC	CASSLGWLTSGSSYNEQFF
NA	NA	TRBV4-2	TRBJ1-1	TGTGCCAGCAGCCAAGAGGTTGGCCGCTCTAGAGCTTTCTTT	CASSQEVGRSRAFF
NA	NA	TRBV28	TRBJ1-6	TGTGCCAGCAGTTTTTTGCAGTGGAATTCACCCCTCCACTTT	CASSFLQWNSPLHF
NA	TRBD2	TRBV13	TRBJ2-2	TGTGCCAGCAGCCCTTGGGAGGGAGGGACCACCGGGGAGCTGTTTTTT	CASSPWEGGTTGELFF
NA	TRBD2	TRBV4-1	TRBJ2-7	TGCGCCAGCAGCCAACCTACTAGCGGAGGCGGCTACGAGCAGTACTTC	CASSQPTSGGGYEQYF
NA	NA	TRBV20-1	TRBJ2-1	TGCAGTGCTAGTAAGGGGTATGACAATGAGCAGTTCTTC	CSASKGYDNEQFF
once	TRBD1	TRBV5-6	TRBJ1-4	TGTGCCAGCAGCGGGACAGACACAACTAATGAAAAACTGTTTTTT	CASSGTDTTNEKLFF